The 25 T cell receptor beta chains below all came from one sample that was sequenced in a study of identical twins. Using its own MiXCR run on the 5' RACE reads, TCRdb lists one record per CDR3 protein. This sample has 200,000 or so distinct CDR3 sequences; 7.5% occur once, and the top ten carry about 2%. The sample was also linked to a second study, of yellow fever vaccine responses in identical twins.

Sequenced material: memory (CD45RO+) T cells sorted from blood. These receptors came from a woman aged 18 to 35 in good health.

V gene TRBV4-1 combines with J gene TRBJ2-1; the D gene is possibly TRBD2 (6 bases). This CDR3 has 16 residues. V lost 0 bases to trimming and J lost 7 bases, with 16 bases between them. Germline values: CDR1 MGHRA, CDR2 YSYEKL. CDR3 in amino acids: CASSQDHLLGRNEQFF. The CDR3 nucleotides are TGCGCCAGCAGCCAAGATCACCTGCTGGGGAGGAATGAGCAGTTCTTC.

This clonotype was picked up many times. This sequence joins TRBV20-1 and TRBJ1-2; the match to TRBD1 covers 7 bases. There are 13 residues in the CDR3. In germline, CDR1 is DFQATT, CDR2 SNEGSKA (reference sequence). V lost 5 bases and J lost 4; bases outside the gene matches: 7. The CDR3 is CSAARQGPYGYTF. CDR3 sequence (DNA): TGCAGTGCTGCCAGACAGGGTCCCTATGGCTACACCTTC.

This clonotype has a count of ten or more. The rearrangement uses TRBV3-1 and TRBJ2-3, with 15 bases lining up with TRBD2. In germline, CDR1 is LGHDT, CDR2 YNNKEL (reference sequence). Trimming at V came to 4 bases and at J to 4 bases, leaving 6 bases not matched to a gene. The CDR3 extends over 17 amino acids. CDR3 in amino acids: CASSPWTSGGASDTQYF. CDR3 bases: TGTGCCAGCAGCCCCTGGACTAGCGGGGGGGCATCAGATACGCAGTATTTT.

V is TRBV18 and J is TRBJ2-1; D is possibly TRBD1 or TRBD2 (7 bases each). Trimming left V 1 base short and J 7 bases short, with 20 bases between. This CDR3 region has 17 residues. Germline-derived CDR1 and CDR2 are KGHSH and LQKENI. The CDR3 DNA follows: TGTGCCAGCTCACCACTTCCCACTTCGCAGGGGGGGAATGAGCAGTTCTTC. Protein sequence: CASSPLPTSQGGNEQFF.

This clonotype was picked up many times. The rearrangement joins TRBV12-3 or TRBV12-4 to TRBJ2-4; 11 bases map to TRBD2. The CDR3 has 16 residues. The trim removed 5 bases at V and 8 bases at J, leaving 11 bases unmatched. CDR3 loop: CASSPGLAGTGYIQYF. The CDR3 region has the DNA TGTGCCAGCAGTCCCGGACTAGCGGGCACTGGTTACATTCAGTACTTC.

This clonotype was seen a few times. V and J are TRBV7-2 and TRBJ2-5; D possibly matches TRBD1 or TRBD2 (5 bases each). V dropped 5 bases and J dropped 5 bases, with 15 bases sitting between them. Germline CDR1 reads SGHTA; CDR2 reads FQGNSA. This CDR3 contains 14 residues. The CDR3 here is CASSTRDLRETQYF. The CDR3 coding sequence is TGTGCCAGCAGCACAAGGGACCTGAGGGAGACCCAGTACTTC. Full variable domain (missing parts from reference TRBV7-2 and TRBJ2-5): GAGVSQSPSNKVTEKGKDVELRCDPISGHTALYWYRQSLGQGLEFLIYFQGNSAPDKSGLPSDRFSAERTGGSVSTLTIQRTQQEDSAVYLCASSTRDLRETQYFGPGTRLLVL.

In its sample, this clonotype was seen a few times. V is TRBV24-1 and J is TRBJ2-7; D may be TRBD1 (6 bases). The CDR3 sequence is 15 residues long. The V end lost 4 bases, the J end lost 7 bases, and 19 bases lay between the germline ends. The germline V gene has CDR1 KGHDR and CDR2 SFDVKD. The DNA of the CDR3 is TGTGCCACCAGTGACCGCTACAGGGAAGGGGGTGAGCAGTACTTC. Its translation is CATSDRYREGGEQYF.

Points on this clonotype: Possible read error: a much larger clone is one base away. The chain joins TRBV29-1 to TRBJ2-4, with D tentatively TRBD1 (5 bases). The V end was cut by 2 bases, the J end by 2 bases, with 13 bases between. This CDR3 contains 15 residues. The germline V gene encodes CDR1 SQVTM and CDR2 ANQGSEA. The CDR3 DNA is TGCAGCGTTGAAAATCTAGGGGTCTCCAAAAACATTCAGTACTTC. Its protein is CSVENLGVSKNIQYF.

This clonotype was detected only a few times. The chain employs TRBV5-1 and TRBJ2-2, with D unresolved. V was pared by 2 bases and J by 2 bases, with 7 bases between. Germline lookup yields CDR1 SGHRS and CDR2 YFSETQ. The CDR3 sequence is 14 residues long. The CDR3 reads CASSFADNTGELFF. CDR3 DNA: TGCGCCAGCAGCTTCGCAGACAACACCGGGGAGCTGTTTTTT.

This clonotype has ten or more counts. The gene calls are TRBV12-3 or TRBV12-4 and TRBJ2-3; D possibly corresponds to TRBD2 (5 bases). This CDR3 has 14 residues. Between the trimmed V and J ends, which lost 4 bases and 0 bases, there was a span of 8 bases. This CDR3 reads CASSWRASTDTQYF. CDR3 nucleotides: TGTGCCAGCAGTTGGCGGGCAAGCACAGATACGCAGTATTTT.

This clonotype has a count of ten or more. The chain has TRBV27 and TRBJ2-3, with no clear D. V dropped 4 bases and J dropped 0 bases, with 11 bases sitting between them. From germline, CDR1 is MNHEY and CDR2 SMNVEV (reference sequence). CDR3 size: 15 residues. The CDR3 protein is CASSSNLISTDTQYF. For the CDR3, the DNA is TGTGCCAGCAGTTCCAACCTCATAAGCACAGATACGCAGTATTTT.

This clonotype came up many times. The J gene is TRBJ2-1, the V gene TRBV12-3 or TRBV12-4; 7 bases fit TRBD2. The CDR3 loop spans 15 amino acids. V was pared by 1 base and J by 8 bases, with 8 bases of the junction left unmatched. The CDR3 loop reads CASSLGREIYHEQFF. CDR3 coding DNA: TGTGCCAGCAGTTTAGGGCGGGAGATTTACCATGAGCAGTTCTTC.

There are many counts of this clonotype. The chain recombines TRBV6-2 or TRBV6-3 with TRBJ2-7; no firm D call. The CDR3 is 16 residues long. V was pared by 2 bases and J by 1 base, with 15 bases between. Germline-derived CDR1 and CDR2 are MNHEY and SVGEGT. The CDR3 spells CASSYGSGPKSYEQYF. DNA of the CDR3: TGTGCCAGCAGTTACGGGTCTGGGCCCAAGTCCTACGAGCAGTACTTC.

This clonotype was seen many times. DNA for the CDR3: TGTGCCAGCAGCCCTAACGGAGCTAGCGGGGGAGTGCAGTTCTTC. Translation gives CASSPNGASGGVQFF. This chain links TRBV7-2 with TRBJ2-1; 10 nucleotides line up with TRBD2. Looked up from germline, CDR1 is SGHTA and CDR2 is FQGNSA. The V segment lost 5 bases and the J segment 12 bases; nucleotides outside the gene matches: 13. The CDR3 is made up of 15 amino acids.

In its sample, this clonotype was seen many times. This rearrangement joins TRBV12-3 or TRBV12-4 to TRBJ1-2, with D possibly matching TRBD1 (5 bases). Trimming cost V 5 bases and J 8 bases, with 18 bases left between them. The CDR3 length is 14 residues. The CDR3 nucleotides are TGTGCCAGCAGTAACCGCAGGGACGCCCACGGCTACACCTTC. It codes for CASSNRRDAHGYTF.

This clonotype was counted a few times. The genes are TRBV20-1 and TRBJ2-7; 8 nucleotides align to TRBD2. Per germline, CDR1 DFQATT and CDR2 SNEGSKA (reference sequence). This CDR3 has 13 residues. The ends lost 3 bases at V and 3 bases at J; junction bases unmatched: 4. The CDR3 region has the DNA TGCAGTGCTAGCGGACGGGAGGGCTACGAGCAGTACTTC. Translated: CSASGREGYEQYF.

This clonotype was seen ten or more times. V and J are TRBV18 and TRBJ1-2; D ambiguous. The germline CDR1 and CDR2 sequences are KGHSH and LQKENI. This CDR3 contains 15 residues. V lost 3 bases and J 1 base, leaving 12 bases between the germline ends. DNA for the CDR3: TGTGCCAGCTCACCCGAGATGCAGAGTAACTATGGCTACACCTTC. Amino acids: CASSPEMQSNYGYTF. The entire variable domain, with the rest obtained from reference TRBV18 and TRBJ1-2, is as follows: NAGVMQNPRHLVRRRGQEARLRCSPMKGHSHVYWYRQLPEEGLKFMVYLQKENIIDESGMPKERFSAEFPKEGPSILRIQQVVRGDSAAYFCASSPEMQSNYGYTFGSGTRLTVV.

Many counts were recorded for this clonotype. This chain uses TRBV15 with TRBJ2-3; no clear D. Germline V lookup: CDR1 LNHNV, CDR2 YYDKDF (reference sequence). Trimming shortened V by 2 bases and J by 2 bases, and 5 bases separated the two germline ends. CDR3 size: 13 residues. Here the CDR3 DNA reads TGTGCCACCAGCAGATCCAACACAGATACGCAGTATTTT. Protein product: CATSRSNTDTQYF. Filled out from reference TRBV15 and TRBJ2-3, the complete variable domain reads DAMVIQNPRYQVTQFGKPVTLSCSQTLNHNVMYWYQQKSSQAPKLLFHYYDKDFNNEADTPDNFQSRRPNTSFCFLDIRSPGLGDTAMYLCATSRSNTDTQYFGPGTRLTVL.

This clonotype occurred a few times. The genes are TRBV11-2 and TRBJ2-1; TRBD2 aligns across 12 bases. Germline trimming cut 1 base from V and 12 bases from J; bases unmatched to any gene: 10. The CDR3 covers 16 residues. Germline V lookup: CDR1 SGHAT, CDR2 FQNNGV. As DNA, the CDR3 is TGTGCCAGCAGCTTAGGGTGGACTAGCGGGAAATCAAGGCAGTTCTTC. Its translation: CASSLGWTSGKSRQFF. Full variable domain (rest looked up from reference TRBV11-2 and TRBJ2-1): EAGVAQSPRYKIIEKRQSVAFWCNPISGHATLYWYQQILGQGPKLLIQFQNNGVVDDSQLPKDRFSAERLKGVDSTLKIQPAKLEDSAVYLCASSLGWTSGKSRQFFGPGTRLTVL.

V gene TRBV2 combines with J gene TRBJ2-5; D gene uncertain. Trimming pared 2 bases from V and 5 bases from J, leaving 12 bases between. Germline-derived CDR1 and CDR2 are SNHLY and FYNNEI. The CDR3 is 14 residues long. CDR3 loop: CASSESSWRETQYF. The CDR3 DNA sequence: TGTGCCAGCAGTGAATCTAGTTGGCGGGAGACCCAGTACTTC.

This clonotype has a handful of counts. CDR3 sequence: CASCDRGRKTGELFF. CDR3 DNA sequence: TGTGCCAGCTGCGACAGGGGGCGAAAAACCGGGGAGCTGTTTTTT. The V and J genes are TRBV6-1 and TRBJ2-2; 10 positions agree with TRBD1. CDR1 and CDR2 from the germline V gene are MNHNS and SASEGT. CDR3 length: 15 amino acids. V gave up 8 bases and J gave up 5 bases; unmatched junction bases: 8.

V gene TRBV20-1 combines with J gene TRBJ1-4, with 11 positions matching TRBD1. Germline V gene lookup returns CDR1 DFQATT and CDR2 SNEGSKA (reference sequence). The junction had 15 bases not matched to a gene; V was cut back by 3 bases and J by 0 bases. The CDR3 runs 20 residues. This CDR3 is CSASGTGHPGQGATNEKLFF. The CDR3 DNA reads as TGCAGTGCTAGCGGTACCGGGCATCCGGGACAGGGGGCAACTAATGAAAAACTGTTTTTT.

The V gene is TRBV3-1, the J gene TRBJ1-4, with D hard to call. The CDR3 has 16 amino acids. Per the germline V gene, CDR1 is LGHDT and CDR2 is YNNKEL (reference sequence). The germline V and J ends were trimmed by 4 bases and 8 bases, with 20 bases remaining between them. CDR3 nucleotide sequence: TGTGCCAGCAGCCCCGAAGAAGTGGCAATAGGAGAAAAACTGTTTTTT. Amino acids: CASSPEEVAIGEKLFF.

This clonotype was seen a handful of times. This chain links TRBV27 with TRBJ1-4, with 9 bases aligning to TRBD1. The ends lost 11 bases at V and 8 bases at J; junction bases unmatched: 18. Germline values: CDR1 MNHEY, CDR2 SMNVEV (reference sequence). This CDR3 is built from 16 residues. In nucleotides, the CDR3 is TGTGCCGGATCCATCGGACAGGGGAAGGTAGAAGAAAAACTGTTTTTT. Residues: CAGSIGQGKVEEKLFF. The whole variable domain, filled in from reference TRBV27 and TRBJ1-4, reads EAQVTQNPRYLITVTGKKLTVTCSQNMNHEYMSWYRQDPGLGLRQIYYSMNVEVTDKGDVPEGYKVSRKEKRNFPLILESPSPNQTSLYFCAGSIGQGKVEEKLFFGSGTQLSVL.

V gene TRBV20-1 combines with J gene TRBJ1-4, with D possibly being TRBD1 (5 bases). Between the trimmed V and J ends, which lost 6 bases and 5 bases, there was a span of 16 bases. Germline loops: CDR1 DFQATT, CDR2 SNEGSKA (reference sequence). The CDR3 totals 14 residues. CDR3 loop: CSAHRRGLNEKLFF. The CDR3 DNA reads as TGCAGTGCCCATCGCCGGGGCTTAAATGAAAAACTGTTTTTT.